What follows are 20 T cell receptor beta chains derived from one specimen sequenced in a study of blood T cell repertoires in COVID-19. Assay used: immunoSEQ multiplex PCR; TCRdb lists only in-frame clones, some missing. Among 150,000 or so clones listed, 88% were seen once. The sequencing sample was made of peripheral blood. The receptors derive from a man in his sixties with acute or convalescent COVID-19.

The rearrangement uses TRBV7-2 and TRBJ1-6; maybe TRBD1 (5 bases). The CDR3 contains 15 residues. V gave up 5 bases and J gave up 4 bases, with 12 bases separating them. Per germline, CDR1 SGHTA and CDR2 FQGNSA. For the CDR3, the DNA is TGTGCCAGCAGCCCGGGAGAGGGGTATAATTCACCCCTCCACTTT. It encodes CASSPGEGYNSPLHF.

The rearrangement links TRBV7-9 to TRBJ1-1; D remains unclear. V was clipped by 5 bases and J by 2 bases, with 9 bases between them. The CDR3 is made up of 13 amino acids. Germline CDR1 reads SEHNR; CDR2 reads FQNEAQ (reference sequence). CDR3 amino acids: CASSISSNTEAFF. CDR3 in DNA: TGTGCCAGCAGCATTAGCAGTAACACTGAAGCTTTCTTT.

The CDR3 is CASSLDNFSGNTIYF. As DNA, the CDR3 is TGTGCCAGCAGCTTAGATAACTTCTCTGGAAACACCATATATTTT. This chain connects TRBV7-2 to TRBJ1-3; D is unresolved. CDR3 length equals 15 residues. Germline V gene lookup returns CDR1 SGHTA and CDR2 FQGNSA. V shed 1 base and J shed 0 bases, with 7 bases lying between them.

This clone occurred a few times. V usage is TRBV4-1 and J usage is TRBJ2-2; TRBD2 agrees at 16 bases. CDR3 length: 19 amino acids. The junction had 8 bases not matched to a gene; V was cut back by 3 bases and J by 4 bases. The germline V gene has CDR1 MGHRA and CDR2 YSYEKL. The CDR3 loop reads CASSQAGLAGGRATGELFF. In DNA form, the CDR3 reads TGCGCCAGCAGCCAGGCGGGACTAGCGGGAGGGCGGGCCACCGGGGAGCTGTTTTTT.

The chain links TRBV18 to TRBJ2-7; a weak D match, TRBD2 (7 bases). CDR1 is KGHSH, CDR2 LQKENI, per germline. Trimming left V 2 bases short and J 3 bases short, with 14 bases between. The CDR3 has 15 residues. Here the CDR3 DNA reads TGTGCCAGCTCACCAGCGGACAGCGGGAACTACGAGCAGTACTTC. This sequence encodes CASSPADSGNYEQYF.

The CDR3 loop reads CASTRDRATDTQYF. As DNA, the CDR3 is TGTGCCAGCACGAGGGACAGAGCCACAGATACGCAGTATTTT. The V gene is TRBV9, the J gene TRBJ2-3, with 7 bases lining up with TRBD1. The CDR3 has 14 residues. V dropped 6 bases and J dropped 2; count of bases not matched to a gene: 6. Per the germline V gene, CDR1 is SGDLS and CDR2 is YYNGEE.

The chain uses TRBV5-1 and TRBJ1-1; TRBD1 matches at 7 bases. CDR3 length equals 14 residues. V was pared by 3 bases and J by 1 base, with 3 bases of the junction left unmatched. Germline-derived CDR1 and CDR2 are SGHRS and YFSETQ. CDR3 nucleotides: TGCGCCAGCAGCTGGACAGGATCGAACACTGAAGCTTTCTTT. It encodes CASSWTGSNTEAFF.

The rearrangement joins TRBV7-9 to TRBJ2-7, with D perhaps TRBD2 (5 bases). V was pared by 5 bases and J by 6 bases, with 17 bases between. The CDR3 is made up of 14 amino acids. Germline CDR1 is SEHNR and CDR2 is FQNEAQ (reference sequence). This CDR3 reads CASSLDFGLFEQYF. CDR3 bases: TGTGCCAGCAGCCTGGACTTTGGCCTCTTCGAGCAGTACTTC.

J is TRBJ1-5 and V is TRBV6-6, with 8 bases lining up with TRBD1. This CDR3 region has 14 residues. Germline assignment: CDR1 MNHNY and CDR2 SVGAGI (reference sequence). The V gene end was trimmed by 3 bases and the J gene end by 11 bases; junction bases not matched to a gene: 9. In DNA, the CDR3 is TGTGCCAGCAGTTATCCTACAGGGGGAAGAACCCAGCATTTT. This encodes CASSYPTGGRTQHF.

The rearrangement uses TRBV6-1 and TRBJ1-2; 8 positions agree with TRBD1. This CDR3 spans 15 amino acids. The J segment lost 5 bases and the V segment lost 3 bases, leaving 8 bases of the junction unmatched. Germline V gene data show CDR1 as MNHNS and CDR2 as SASEGT. The CDR3, as DNA: TGTGCCAGCAGTGAGAAGGGGGACAGGAGGTATGGCTACACCTTC. Protein sequence: CASSEKGDRRYGYTF.

V gene TRBV19 combines with J gene TRBJ1-4, with D perhaps TRBD1 (5 bases). Germline lookup yields CDR1 LNHDA and CDR2 SQIVND (reference sequence). V lost 2 bases and J 8 bases, leaving 9 bases between the germline ends. This CDR3 has 13 amino acids. CDR3: CASSIRGQEKLFF. In DNA, the CDR3 is TGTGCCAGTAGTATAAGGGGTCAAGAAAAACTGTTTTTT.

J is TRBJ2-7 and V is TRBV27, with D tentatively TRBD1 (6 bases). Germline values: CDR1 MNHEY, CDR2 SMNVEV (reference sequence). V gave up 7 bases and J gave up 4 bases, with 17 bases separating them. CDR3 length equals 14 residues. The CDR3 DNA sequence: TGTGCCAGCAAACGACCCGGGACAATTTACGAGCAGTACTTC. Translating it yields CASKRPGTIYEQYF.

The V gene is TRBV12-5, the J gene TRBJ2-3; TRBD2 agrees at 8 bases. This CDR3 region has 16 residues. The J segment lost 0 bases and the V segment lost 5 bases, leaving 7 bases of the junction unmatched. Germline V gene sequence: CDR1 LGHNT, CDR2 FRNRAP. The DNA for the CDR3 is TGTGCTAGTGGTACCACCCGACTAGCGAGCACAGATACGCAGTATTTT. This gives the protein CASGTTRLASTDTQYF.

This sequence joins TRBV10-3 and TRBJ2-1; perhaps TRBD2 as D (5 bases). The germline gives CDR1 ENHRY, CDR2 SYGVKD. V gave up 0 bases and J gave up 11 bases, with 8 bases separating them. The CDR3 is made up of 12 amino acids. CDR3 sequence reads: CAISESDYKQFF. CDR3 sequence (DNA): TGTGCCATCAGTGAGTCAGACTACAAGCAGTTCTTC.

V usage is TRBV28 and J usage is TRBJ1-2; 8 nucleotides agree with TRBD1. J gave up 6 bases and V 8 bases, and 14 bases lay outside the gene matches. CDR1 is MDHEN, CDR2 SYDVKM, per germline. The CDR3 sequence is 15 residues long. The CDR3 nucleotides read TGTGCCAGCTCCTCCCCTTGGACAGGGTTTCATGGCTACACCTTC. It encodes CASSSPWTGFHGYTF.

This clone is a singleton in its sample. The rearrangement links TRBV29-1 to TRBJ2-5; TRBD1 matches at 10 bases. CDR1 and CDR2 from the germline V gene are SQVTM and ANQGSEA. V lost 5 bases, J lost 3 bases, and 9 bases stayed unmatched. The CDR3 consists of 15 residues. The DNA of the CDR3 is TGCAGCGTTCCTAGACAGGGGGCGCAGAAAGAGACCCAGTACTTC. It codes for CSVPRQGAQKETQYF. Full variable domain (remainder filled in from reference TRBV29-1 and TRBJ2-5): SAVISQKPSRDICQRGTSLTIQCQVDSQVTMMFWYRQQPGQSLTLIATANQGSEATYESGFVIDKFPISRPNLTFSTLTVSNMSPEDSSIYLCSVPRQGAQKETQYFGPGTRLLVL.

The chain uses TRBV7-6 and TRBJ2-7; a weak D match, TRBD1 (6 bases). Trimming removed 5 bases from V and 5 bases from J, with 19 bases in between. Germline V CDR1 and CDR2: SGHVS, FNYEAQ. CDR3 length: 15 residues. CDR3: CASSARATGTHEQYF. CDR3 sequence (DNA): TGTGCCAGCAGCGCCCGGGCCACAGGGACCCACGAGCAGTACTTC.

The V gene is TRBV24-1, the J gene TRBJ1-5, with D possibly being TRBD1 (6 bases). The germline V gene encodes CDR1 KGHDR and CDR2 SFDVKD. The V gene lost 3 bases and the J gene lost 4 bases, with 6 bases spanning the gap. There are 13 residues in the CDR3. DNA of the CDR3: TGTGCCACCAGTGATACAGGGAATCAGCCCCAGCATTTT. Protein: CATSDTGNQPQHF.

V usage is TRBV19 and J usage is TRBJ1-5; D is ambiguous. Germline values: CDR1 LNHDA, CDR2 SQIVND (reference sequence). This CDR3 spans 14 amino acids. Trimming stripped 5 bases from V and 6 bases from J, with 14 bases between. In DNA form, the CDR3 reads TGTGCCAGTAGTGCCGGGGAATTCGGTCAGCCCCAGCATTTT. Translated: CASSAGEFGQPQHF. The full variable domain, completed using reference TRBV19 and TRBJ1-5, is DGGITQSPKYLFRKEGQNVTLSCEQNLNHDAMYWYRQDPGQGLRLIYYSQIVNDFQKGDIAEGYSVSREKKESFPLTVTSAQKNPTAFYLCASSAGEFGQPQHFGDGTRLSIL.

This clone was observed at least ten times. The chain employs TRBV5-1 and TRBJ1-1, with a possible D match to TRBD1 (6 bases). Germline CDR1 and CDR2: SGHRS and YFSETQ. Deletions cut 1 base from V and 1 base from J, with 11 bases between. The CDR3 contains 15 residues. This CDR3 reads CASSLFAGANTEAFF. The DNA of the CDR3 is TGCGCCAGCAGCTTGTTTGCGGGGGCGAACACTGAAGCTTTCTTT.